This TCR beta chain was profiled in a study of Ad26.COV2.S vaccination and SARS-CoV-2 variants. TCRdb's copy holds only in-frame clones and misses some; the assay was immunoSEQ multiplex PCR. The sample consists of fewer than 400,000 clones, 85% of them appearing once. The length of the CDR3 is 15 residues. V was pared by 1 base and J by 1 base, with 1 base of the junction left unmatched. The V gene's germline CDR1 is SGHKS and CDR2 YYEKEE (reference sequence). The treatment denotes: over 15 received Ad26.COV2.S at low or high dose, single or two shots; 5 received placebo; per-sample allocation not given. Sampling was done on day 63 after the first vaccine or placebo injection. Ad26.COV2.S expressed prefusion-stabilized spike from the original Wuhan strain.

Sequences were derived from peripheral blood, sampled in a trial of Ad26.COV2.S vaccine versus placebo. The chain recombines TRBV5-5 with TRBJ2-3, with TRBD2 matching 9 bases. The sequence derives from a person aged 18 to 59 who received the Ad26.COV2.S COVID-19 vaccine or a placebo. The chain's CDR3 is CASSLPSGGTDTQYF. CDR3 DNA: TGTGCCAGCAGCTTGCCTAGCGGGGGCACAGATACGCAGTATTTT.